These 6 T cell receptor beta chains were all obtained from the same sample, sequenced in a study of Ad26.COV2.S vaccination and SARS-CoV-2 variants. Treatment denoted: about 20 received Ad26.COV2.S at low or high dose, single or two shots; several received placebo; per-sample allocation not given. It was on day 63 after the first vaccine or placebo injection that samples were taken. Clones were read by immunoSEQ multiplex PCR, and TCRdb kept only the in-frame ones, dropping some. The sample lists about 350,000 clones, about 88% occurring once. Sample: peripheral blood, taken in a trial of Ad26.COV2.S vaccine versus placebo. The receptors stem from a person aged 18-65 years who received the Ad26.COV2.S COVID-19 vaccine or a placebo.

The chain joins TRBV6-5 to TRBJ2-3; no clear D gene. Trimming left V 10 bases short and J 1 base short, with 12 bases between. In germline, CDR1 is MNHEY, CDR2 SVGAGI. CDR3 length equals 13 residues. The CDR3 DNA is TGTGCCATCTCCCCTCCAGGCACAGATACGCAGTATTTT. Its translation: CAISPPGTDTQYF.

The chain has TRBV7-9 and TRBJ1-6, with a tentative D call TRBD1 (5 bases). CDR1 and CDR2 from the germline V gene are SEHNR and FQNEAQ (reference sequence). This CDR3 spans 16 amino acids. With 5 bases removed from V and 7 bases from J, the gap between germline ends came to 18 bases. In DNA, the CDR3 is TGTGCCAGCAGCCCTCCAGGGTCCATGGGGAATTCACCCCTCCACTTT. This codes for CASSPPGSMGNSPLHF.

V and J are TRBV10-3 and TRBJ1-4; D may be TRBD1 (6 bases). Germline V CDR1 and CDR2: ENHRY, SYGVKD. V was shortened by 8 bases and J by 8 bases, with 15 bases between the two germline ends. There are 13 residues in the CDR3. The CDR3, as DNA: TGTGCCATCGGAGCAGGGGTCAACGAAAAACTGTTTTTT. Translating it yields CAIGAGVNEKLFF.

V is TRBV11-2 and J is TRBJ2-5, with unresolved D. The CDR3 contains 16 residues. Trimming left V 2 bases short and J 1 base short, with 14 bases between. CDR1 is SGHAT and CDR2 is FQNNGV in the germline V gene. CDR3 region: CASSLSSGPGQETQYF. Written as DNA, the CDR3 is TGTGCCAGCAGCTTAAGCTCAGGCCCGGGCCAAGAGACCCAGTACTTC.

The V call is TRBV3-1 (or the pseudogene TRBV3-2), the J call TRBJ1-2, with D perhaps TRBD1 (6 bases). Germline V gene sequence: CDR1 LGHDT, CDR2 YNNKEL (reference sequence). This CDR3 has 14 residues. V gave up 2 bases and J gave up 8 bases, with 15 bases separating them. The DNA of the CDR3 is TGTGCCAGCAGCCAAAATCGAGGGGGAGTAGGCTACACCTTC. Translating it yields CASSQNRGGVGYTF.

The chain is built from TRBV4-2 and TRBJ1-2, with unresolved D. The CDR3 consists of 14 residues. Deletions cut 0 bases from V and 1 base from J, with 6 bases between. The germline V gene has CDR1 LGHNA and CDR2 YNFKEQ. For the CDR3, the DNA is TGTGCCAGCAGCCAAGAGGCAGTTAACTATGGCTACACCTTC. Translated, it gives CASSQEAVNYGYTF.